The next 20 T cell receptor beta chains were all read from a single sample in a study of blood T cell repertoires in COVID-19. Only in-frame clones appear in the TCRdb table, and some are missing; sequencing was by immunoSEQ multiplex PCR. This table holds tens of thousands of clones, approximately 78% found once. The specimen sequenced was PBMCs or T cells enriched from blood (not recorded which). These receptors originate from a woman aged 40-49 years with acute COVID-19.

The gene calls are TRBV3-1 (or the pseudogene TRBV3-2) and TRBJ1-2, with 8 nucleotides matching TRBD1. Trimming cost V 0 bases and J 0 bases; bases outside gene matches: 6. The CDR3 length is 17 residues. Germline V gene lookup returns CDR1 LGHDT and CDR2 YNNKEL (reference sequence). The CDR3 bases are TGTGCCAGCAGCCAAGATTACAGGACAGGGACTAACTATGGCTACACCTTC. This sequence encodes CASSQDYRTGTNYGYTF.

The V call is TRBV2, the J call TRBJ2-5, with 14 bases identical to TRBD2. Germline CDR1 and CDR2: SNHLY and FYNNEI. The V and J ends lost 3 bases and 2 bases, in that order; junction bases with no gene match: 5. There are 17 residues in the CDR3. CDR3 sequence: CASSEGTSGSRQETQYF. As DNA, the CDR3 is TGTGCCAGCAGTGAGGGGACTAGCGGGAGTAGACAAGAGACCCAGTACTTC.

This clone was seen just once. CDR3 amino acids: CASSLQQGRGSPLHF. Written as DNA, the CDR3 is TGTGCCAGCAGCCTTCAACAGGGCCGGGGTTCACCCCTCCACTTT. This chain links TRBV7-9 with TRBJ1-6; tentatively, D is TRBD1 (6 bases). Trimming removed 5 bases from V and 9 bases from J, with 17 bases in between. The CDR3 consists of 15 residues. Per germline, CDR1 SEHNR and CDR2 FQNEAQ (reference sequence).

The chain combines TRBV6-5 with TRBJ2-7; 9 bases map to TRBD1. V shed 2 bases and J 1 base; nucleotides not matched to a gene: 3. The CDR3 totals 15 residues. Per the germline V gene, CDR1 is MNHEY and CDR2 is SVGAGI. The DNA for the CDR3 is TGTGCCAGCAGTTACCCGGGACAGGGATCCTACGAGCAGTACGTC. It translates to CASSYPGQGSYEQYV.

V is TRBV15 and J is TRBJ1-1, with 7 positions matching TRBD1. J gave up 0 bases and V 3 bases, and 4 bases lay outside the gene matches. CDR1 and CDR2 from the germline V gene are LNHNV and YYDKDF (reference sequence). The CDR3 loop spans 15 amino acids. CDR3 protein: CATSSWGQLNTEAFF. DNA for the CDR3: TGTGCCACCAGCAGCTGGGGACAGCTGAACACTGAAGCTTTCTTT.

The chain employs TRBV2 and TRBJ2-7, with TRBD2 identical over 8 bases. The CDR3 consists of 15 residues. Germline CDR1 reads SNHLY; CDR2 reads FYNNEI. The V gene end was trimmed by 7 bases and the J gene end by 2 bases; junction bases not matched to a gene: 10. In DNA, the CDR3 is TGTGCCAGCACATCGAGAGGAGCGGGAGCCTACGAGCAGTACTTC. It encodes CASTSRGAGAYEQYF.

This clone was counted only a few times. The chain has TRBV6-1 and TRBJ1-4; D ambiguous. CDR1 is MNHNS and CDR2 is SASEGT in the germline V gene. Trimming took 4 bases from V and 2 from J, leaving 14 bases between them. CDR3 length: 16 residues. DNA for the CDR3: TGTGCCAGCAGTGGGTGGACTACTGCCACTAATGAAAAACTGTTTTTT. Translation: CASSGWTTATNEKLFF.

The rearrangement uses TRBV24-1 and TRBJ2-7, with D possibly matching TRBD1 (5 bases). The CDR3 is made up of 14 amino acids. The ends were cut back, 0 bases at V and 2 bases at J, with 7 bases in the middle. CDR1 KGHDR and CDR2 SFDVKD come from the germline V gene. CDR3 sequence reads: CATSDLDSPYEQYF. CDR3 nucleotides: TGTGCCACCAGTGATTTGGACAGTCCCTACGAGCAGTACTTC.

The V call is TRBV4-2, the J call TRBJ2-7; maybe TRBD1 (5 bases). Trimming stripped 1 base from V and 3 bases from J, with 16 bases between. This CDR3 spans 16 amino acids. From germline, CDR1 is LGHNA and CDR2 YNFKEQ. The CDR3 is CASSQGSGHLLYEQYF. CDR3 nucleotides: TGTGCCAGCAGCCAAGGCTCCGGACACTTACTCTACGAGCAGTACTTC.

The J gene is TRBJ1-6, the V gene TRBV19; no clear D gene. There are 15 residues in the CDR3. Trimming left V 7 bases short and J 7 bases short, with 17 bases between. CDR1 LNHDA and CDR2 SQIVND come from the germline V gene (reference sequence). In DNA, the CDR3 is TGTGCCAGTAACGTGGGCGCCAGAACCAATTCACCCCTCCACTTT. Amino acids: CASNVGARTNSPLHF.

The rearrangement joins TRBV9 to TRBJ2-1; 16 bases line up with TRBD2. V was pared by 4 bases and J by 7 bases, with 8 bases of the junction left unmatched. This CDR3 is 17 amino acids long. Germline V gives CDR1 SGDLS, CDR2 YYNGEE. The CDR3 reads CASSPRGLAGGRNEQFF. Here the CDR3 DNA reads TGTGCCAGCAGCCCAAGGGGACTAGCGGGAGGGCGGAATGAGCAGTTCTTC.

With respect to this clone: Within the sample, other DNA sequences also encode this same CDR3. The chain's CDR3 is CATSSGTGGNYGYTF. CDR3 in DNA: TGTGCCACCAGCAGCGGGACAGGGGGGAACTATGGCTACACCTTC. V is TRBV15 and J is TRBJ1-2; 11 nucleotides match TRBD1. In germline, CDR1 is LNHNV, CDR2 YYDKDF (reference sequence). The CDR3 contains 15 residues. V trimming: 3 bases; J trimming: 2 bases; junction bases outside the gene matches: 2. Full variable domain (rest looked up from reference TRBV15 and TRBJ1-2): DAMVIQNPRYQVTQFGKPVTLSCSQTLNHNVMYWYQQKSSQAPKLLFHYYDKDFNNEADTPDNFQSRRPNTSFCFLDIRSPGLGDTAMYLCATSSGTGGNYGYTFGSGTRLTVV.

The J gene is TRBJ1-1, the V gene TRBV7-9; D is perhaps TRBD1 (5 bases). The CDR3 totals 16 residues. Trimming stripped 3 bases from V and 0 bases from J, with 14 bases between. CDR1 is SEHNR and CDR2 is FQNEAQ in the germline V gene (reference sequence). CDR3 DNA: TGTGCCAGCAGCTTTCCGCAGGGATACATGAACACTGAAGCTTTCTTT. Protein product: CASSFPQGYMNTEAFF.

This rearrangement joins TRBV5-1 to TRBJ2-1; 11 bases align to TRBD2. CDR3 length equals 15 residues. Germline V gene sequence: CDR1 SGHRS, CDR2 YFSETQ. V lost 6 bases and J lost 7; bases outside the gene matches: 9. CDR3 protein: CASTIAGGQGNEQFF. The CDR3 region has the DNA TGCGCCAGCACCATAGCGGGGGGGCAGGGGAATGAGCAGTTCTTC.

CDR3 region: CASSSGSAYEQYF. The CDR3 DNA sequence: TGTGCCAGCAGTTCCGGGTCGGCCTACGAGCAGTACTTC. This rearrangement joins TRBV28 to TRBJ2-7; D unclear. The CDR3 runs 13 residues. The germline V gene encodes CDR1 MDHEN and CDR2 SYDVKM. The germline V and J ends were trimmed by 4 bases and 2 bases, with 9 bases remaining between them. Full variable domain (outside the CDR3, taken from reference TRBV28 and TRBJ2-7): DVKVTQSSRYLVKRTGEKVFLECVQDMDHENMFWYRQDPGLGLRLIYFSYDVKMKEKGDIPEGYSVSREKKERFSLILESASTNQTSMYLCASSSGSAYEQYFGPGTRLTVT.

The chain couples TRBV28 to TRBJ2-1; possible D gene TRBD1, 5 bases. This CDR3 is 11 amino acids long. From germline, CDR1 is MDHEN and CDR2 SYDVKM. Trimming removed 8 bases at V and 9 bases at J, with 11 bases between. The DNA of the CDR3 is TGTGCCAGCGCTCAGGGTGGTGAGCAGTTCTTC. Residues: CASAQGGEQFF.

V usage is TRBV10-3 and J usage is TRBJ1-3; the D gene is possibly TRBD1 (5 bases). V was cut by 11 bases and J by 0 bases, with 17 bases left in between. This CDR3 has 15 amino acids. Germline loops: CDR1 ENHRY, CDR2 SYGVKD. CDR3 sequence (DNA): TGTGCCGTCACAGGAGCGGCCTCCTCTGGAAACACCATATATTTT. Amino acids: CAVTGAASSGNTIYF.

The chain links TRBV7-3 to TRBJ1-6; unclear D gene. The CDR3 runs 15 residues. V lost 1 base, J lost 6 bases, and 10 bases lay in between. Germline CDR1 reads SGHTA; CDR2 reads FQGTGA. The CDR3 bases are TGTGCCAGCAGCTTAAGTGGGCCTCCTAATTCACCCCTCCACTTT. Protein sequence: CASSLSGPPNSPLHF.

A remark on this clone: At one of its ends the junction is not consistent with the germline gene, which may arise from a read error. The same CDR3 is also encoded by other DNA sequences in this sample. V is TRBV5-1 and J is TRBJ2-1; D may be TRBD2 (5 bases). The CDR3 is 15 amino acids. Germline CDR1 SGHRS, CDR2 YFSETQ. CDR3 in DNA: TGTGCCAGCAGCTTGGACTCCCCGGGGAGCAATGAGCAGTTCTTC. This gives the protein CASSLDSPGSNEQFF.

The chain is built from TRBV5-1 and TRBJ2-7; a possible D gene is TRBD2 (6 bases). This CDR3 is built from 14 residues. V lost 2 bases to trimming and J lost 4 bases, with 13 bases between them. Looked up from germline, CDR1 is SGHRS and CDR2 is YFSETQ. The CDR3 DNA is TGCGCCAGCAGCTTAGGCTGGGGGACTTACGAGCAGTACTTC. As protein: CASSLGWGTYEQYF.